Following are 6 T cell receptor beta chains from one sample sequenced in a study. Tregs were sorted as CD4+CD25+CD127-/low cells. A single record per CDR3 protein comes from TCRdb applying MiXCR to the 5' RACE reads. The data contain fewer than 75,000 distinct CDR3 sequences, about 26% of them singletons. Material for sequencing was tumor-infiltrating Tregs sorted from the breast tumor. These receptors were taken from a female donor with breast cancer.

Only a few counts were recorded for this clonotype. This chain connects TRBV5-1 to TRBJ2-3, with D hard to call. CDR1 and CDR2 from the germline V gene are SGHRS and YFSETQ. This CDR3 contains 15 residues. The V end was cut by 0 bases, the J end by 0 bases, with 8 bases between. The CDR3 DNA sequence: TGCGCCAGCAGCTTGGCCTCCACTAGCACAGATACGCAGTATTTT. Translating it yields CASSLASTSTDTQYF.

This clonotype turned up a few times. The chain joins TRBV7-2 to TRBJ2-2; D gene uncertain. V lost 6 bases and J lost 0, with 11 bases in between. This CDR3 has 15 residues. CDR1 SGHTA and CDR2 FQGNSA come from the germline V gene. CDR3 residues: CASRRTYANTGELFF. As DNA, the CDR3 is TGTGCCAGCAGGAGGACCTACGCGAACACCGGGGAGCTGTTTTTT.

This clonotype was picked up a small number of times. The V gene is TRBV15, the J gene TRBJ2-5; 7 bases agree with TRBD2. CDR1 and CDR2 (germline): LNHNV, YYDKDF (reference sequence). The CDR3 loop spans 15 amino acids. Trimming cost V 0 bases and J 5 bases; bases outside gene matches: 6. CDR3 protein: CATSRDPGGGETQYF. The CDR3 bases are TGTGCCACCAGCAGAGATCCGGGAGGAGGGGAGACCCAGTACTTC.

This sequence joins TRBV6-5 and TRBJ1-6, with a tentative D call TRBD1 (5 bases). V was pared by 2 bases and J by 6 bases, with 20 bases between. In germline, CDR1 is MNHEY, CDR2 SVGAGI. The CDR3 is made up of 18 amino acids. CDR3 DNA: TGTGCCAGCAGTTACGCCCATGGTGGGGGACTCTCTAATTCACCCCTCCACTTT. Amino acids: CASSYAHGGGLSNSPLHF.

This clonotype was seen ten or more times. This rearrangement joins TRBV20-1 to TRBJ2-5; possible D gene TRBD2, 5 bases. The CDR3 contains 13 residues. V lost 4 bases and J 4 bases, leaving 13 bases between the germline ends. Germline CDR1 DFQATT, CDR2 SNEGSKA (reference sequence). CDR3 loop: CSANKIEGETQYF. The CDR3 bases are TGCAGTGCTAATAAGATCGAGGGAGAGACCCAGTACTTC.

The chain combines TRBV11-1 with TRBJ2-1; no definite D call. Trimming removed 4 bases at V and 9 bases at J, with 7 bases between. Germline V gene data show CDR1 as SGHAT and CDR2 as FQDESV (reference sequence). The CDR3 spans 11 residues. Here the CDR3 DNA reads TGTGCCAGCAGCTACCCCGGTGAGCAGTTCTTC. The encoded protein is CASSYPGEQFF.